This T cell receptor beta chain originates from a study of blood T cells in healthy people across ages. General study findings and limits: The study found more naive CD4+ cells and higher diversity in long-lived than aged donors. Roughly linear declines in TCR beta diversity per million T cells occurred with age.

Then a second PCR, running roughly 6 to 12 cycles, was carried out with a sample-barcoded 5' primer and a J-beta primer mix. A single record per CDR3 protein comes from TCRdb applying MiXCR to the 5' RACE reads. The repertoire holds about a million distinct CDR3 sequences, with more than 30% as singletons. On this clonotype: What it recognizes is unknown. One end of the junction is discordant with germline, which a read error may explain.

In germline, CDR1 is MNHEY, CDR2 SVGAGI. The CDR3 is 13 amino acids. Per-sample PBMC isolation yielded at least 6.5 million cells. The extraction recovered at least 5 micrograms of total RNA per sample. The sequenced sample was blood. The receptor was derived from a man younger than 35 in good health. The genes are TRBV6-5 and TRBJ2-1, with D unresolved. The CDR3 protein is CASRPQLVNEPFF. The CDR3 DNA reads TGTGCCAGCAGGCCCCAGTTGGTCAATGAGCCGTTCTTC.